Here is one TCR beta chain with its context. No antigen is known for it. This sample is part of a study of T cell responses to AZD1222 COVID-19 vaccine. Findings of the study overall: Donor demographics were predominantly white British with a female majority; clonal diversity may be underestimated. Spike-spanning, vaccine-associated CD4 TCRs were dominant at 160-218 and 743-854.

Measured with immunoSEQ multiplex PCR; TCRdb has only the in-frame clones, and not every one. The sample has 90,000 to 150,000 clones; about 85% are singletons. This clonotype was sampled from an adult in good health. The sample consisted of peripheral blood, taken on day 0 of AZD1222 vaccination.

The CDR3 nucleotides read TGTGCCAGCAGCCCGGGAGGGGGGGACCAAGAGACCCAGTACTTC. As protein: CASSPGGGDQETQYF. The chain links TRBV5-4 to TRBJ2-5; 8 nucleotides agree with TRBD2. With V trimmed by 4 bases and J by 0 bases, 5 bases remained unmatched. CDR3 length: 15 residues. Germline V lookup: CDR1 SGHNT, CDR2 YYREEE (reference sequence).